This record covers a single T cell receptor beta chain. The antigen is undetermined. Germline V gene sequence: CDR1 MGHRA, CDR2 YSYEKL. V was shortened by 3 bases and J by 2 bases, with 17 bases between the two germline ends. The CDR3 extends over 17 amino acids. Produced via immunoSEQ multiplex PCR; TCRdb's table is partial and in-frame only. The repertoire holds more than 300,000 clones, with more than 80% as singletons. The donors were in the approximately 120-subject validation cohort; that cohort was separate from the approximately 670-subject first cohort. This sample stems from a study of cytomegalovirus exposure and HLA in healthy donors. Study-level information: According to later analysis, the same platform produced the 110 or so validation and 600 to 800 first-cohort repertoires. Study findings and constraints: For cytomegalovirus status, the classifier reportedly gave diagnoses with high specificity and sensitivity.

Sequenced sample: PBMCs. The chain joins TRBV4-1 to TRBJ1-3, with a possible D match to TRBD1 (6 bases). This clonotype originated in a woman in her late teens or twenties in good health and CMV-seronegative. CDR3 protein: CASSHFRRDTPGNTIYF. The CDR3 DNA reads as TGCGCCAGCAGCCATTTCCGACGGGACACCCCTGGAAACACCATATATTTT.